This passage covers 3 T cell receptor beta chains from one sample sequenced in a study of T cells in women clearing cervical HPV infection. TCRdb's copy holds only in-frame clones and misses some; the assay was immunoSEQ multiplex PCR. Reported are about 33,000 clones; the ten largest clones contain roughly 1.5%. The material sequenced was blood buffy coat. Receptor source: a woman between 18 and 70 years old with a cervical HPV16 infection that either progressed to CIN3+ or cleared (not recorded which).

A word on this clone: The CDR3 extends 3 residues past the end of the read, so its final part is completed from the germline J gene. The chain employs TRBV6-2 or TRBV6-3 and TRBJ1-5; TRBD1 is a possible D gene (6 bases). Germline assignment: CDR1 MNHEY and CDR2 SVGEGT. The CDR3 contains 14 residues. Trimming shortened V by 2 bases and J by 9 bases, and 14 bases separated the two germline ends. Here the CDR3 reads CASSYPGASRPQHF. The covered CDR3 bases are TGTGCCAGCAGTTACCCAGGGGCAAGTCGGCCC.

CDR3 DNA, as far as it was read: TGTGCCAGCAGCCTGACAGGGACCGGGGAG. Protein: CASSLTGTGE. The CDR3, in full, reads CASSLTGTGELFF. The V gene is TRBV7-9, the J gene TRBJ2-2; 7 bases map to TRBD1. The observed sequence ends 3 residues before the CDR3 terminus, with the missing tail filled in from the germline J gene. This CDR3 contains 13 residues. J was trimmed by 5 bases and V by 5 bases; bases with no gene match: 2. The germline gives CDR1 SEHNR, CDR2 FQNEAQ (reference sequence).

CDR3 amino acids: CASSRGPGEKLFF. The CDR3 bases that were read are TGTGCCAGCAGTCGGGGTCCGGGGGAAAAA. The chain carries TRBV2 and TRBJ1-4; D call uncertain. Read data end 3 residues before the CDR3 end; the end is taken from the germline J gene. Trimming stripped 5 bases from V and 8 bases from J, with 12 bases between. The CDR3 consists of 13 residues. In germline, CDR1 is SNHLY, CDR2 FYNNEI.